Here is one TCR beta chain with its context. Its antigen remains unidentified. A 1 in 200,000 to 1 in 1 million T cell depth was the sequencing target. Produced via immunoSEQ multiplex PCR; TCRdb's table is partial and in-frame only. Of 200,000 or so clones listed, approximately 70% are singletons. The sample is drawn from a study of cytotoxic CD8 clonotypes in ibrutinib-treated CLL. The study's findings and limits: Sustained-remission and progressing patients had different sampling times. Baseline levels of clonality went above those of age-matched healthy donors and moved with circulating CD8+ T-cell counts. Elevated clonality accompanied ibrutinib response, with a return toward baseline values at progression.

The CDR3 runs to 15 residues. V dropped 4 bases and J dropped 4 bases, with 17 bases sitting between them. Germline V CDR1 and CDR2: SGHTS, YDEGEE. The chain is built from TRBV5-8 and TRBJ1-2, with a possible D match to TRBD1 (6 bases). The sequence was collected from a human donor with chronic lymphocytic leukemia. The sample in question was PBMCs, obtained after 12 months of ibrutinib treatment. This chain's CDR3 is CASSLGQLRVYGYTF. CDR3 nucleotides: TGTGCCAGCAGCCTCGGACAGCTGAGGGTCTATGGCTACACCTTC.